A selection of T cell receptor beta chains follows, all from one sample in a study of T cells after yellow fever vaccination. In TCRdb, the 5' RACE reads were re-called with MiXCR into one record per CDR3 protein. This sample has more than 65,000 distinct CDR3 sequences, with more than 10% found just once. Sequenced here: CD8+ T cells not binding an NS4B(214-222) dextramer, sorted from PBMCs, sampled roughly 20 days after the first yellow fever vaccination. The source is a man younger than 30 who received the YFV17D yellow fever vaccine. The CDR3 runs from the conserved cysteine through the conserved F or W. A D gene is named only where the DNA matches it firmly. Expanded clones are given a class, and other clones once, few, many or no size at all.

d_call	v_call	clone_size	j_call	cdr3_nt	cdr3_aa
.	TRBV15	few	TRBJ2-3	TGTGCCACCAGCAGAGAACTAGGAGGGGCAGATACGCAGTATTTT	CATSRELGGADTQYF
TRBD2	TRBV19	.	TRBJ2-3	TGTGCCAGTAGGCTTATAGCGGGGGGCACAGATACGCAGTATTTT	CASRLIAGGTDTQYF
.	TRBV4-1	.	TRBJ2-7	TGCGCCAGCAGCCAAGCCATTTCCTCCTACGAGCAGTACTTC	CASSQAISSYEQYF
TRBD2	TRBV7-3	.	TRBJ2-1	TGTGCCAGCAGCCACCCGGGGGGGTATGAGCAGTTCTTC	CASSHPGGYEQFF
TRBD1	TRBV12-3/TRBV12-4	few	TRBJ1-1	TGTGCCAGCAGGACGGGACAGGGGATGGCTGAAGCTTTCTTT	CASRTGQGMAEAFF
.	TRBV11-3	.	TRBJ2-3	TGTGCCAGCAGCTCAATTGCGGATACGCAGTATTTT	CASSSIADTQYF
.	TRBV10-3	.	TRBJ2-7	TGTGCCATCAGTGAGTCGGTACATCTTTCCGAGCAGTACTTC	CAISESVHLSEQYF
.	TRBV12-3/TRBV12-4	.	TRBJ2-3	TGTGCCAGCAGCTCTCCAACAGGGCCCGGGGATACGCAGTATTTT	CASSSPTGPGDTQYF
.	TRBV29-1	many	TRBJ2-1	TGCAGCGCGAAAGGGGTTGTGGTGTACAATGAGCAGTTCTTC	CSAKGVVVYNEQFF
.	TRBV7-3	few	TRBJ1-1	TGTGCCAGCAGCGCGGGACACCCCTCGAACGGTCATGAAGCTTTCTTT	CASSAGHPSNGHEAFF
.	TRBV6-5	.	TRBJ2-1	TGTGCCAGCAGTTACCTGGATGGGAAGGGGAATGAGCAGTTCTTC	CASSYLDGKGNEQFF
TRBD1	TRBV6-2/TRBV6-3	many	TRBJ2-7	TGTGCCAGCAGTTTCCCGGGACAGGGGATGGGCTCCTACGAGCAGTACTTC	CASSFPGQGMGSYEQYF
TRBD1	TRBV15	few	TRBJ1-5	TGTGCCACCAGCGGATCGACAGGGGCGAATCAGCCCCAGCATTTT	CATSGSTGANQPQHF
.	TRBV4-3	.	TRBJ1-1	TGCGCCAGCAGCCCCCTGGGGTGGGAGAACACTGAAGCTTTCTTT	CASSPLGWENTEAFF
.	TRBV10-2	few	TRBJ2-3	TGCGCCAGCAGACCTCACCGGCAGATCAGCACAGATACGCAGTATTTT	CASRPHRQISTDTQYF
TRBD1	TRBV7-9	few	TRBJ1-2	TGTGCCAGCAGCCGAATCCCCGGGACAGGGGACGGCTACACCTTC	CASSRIPGTGDGYTF
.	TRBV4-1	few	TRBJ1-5	TGCGCCAGCAGCCAAGAACCCATCCTGCCCCAGCATTTT	CASSQEPILPQHF
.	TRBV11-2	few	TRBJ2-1	TGTGCCAGCAGCTTCCCCGGAGGGGGCTCCTACAATGAGCAGTTCTTC	CASSFPGGGSYNEQFF
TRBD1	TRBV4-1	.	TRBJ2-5	TGCGCCAGCAGCCCTTGGACAGGAAGCGCGATTGTCCAAGAGACCCAGTACTTC	CASSPWTGSAIVQETQYF
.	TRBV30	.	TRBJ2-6	TGTGCCTGGAGTGTAGGTTCTGGGGCCAACGTCCTGACTTTC	CAWSVGSGANVLTF
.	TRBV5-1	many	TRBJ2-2	TGCGCCAGCAGCCCATATGGGCCCTTAGGGAACACCGGGGAGCTGTTTTTT	CASSPYGPLGNTGELFF
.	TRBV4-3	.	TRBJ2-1	TGCGCCAGCAGCCAAGTCGGGGGATCCAGTGAGCAGTTCTTC	CASSQVGGSSEQFF
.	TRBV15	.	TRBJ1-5	TGTGCCACCAGCAGAGATCGTGGAGTCAATCAGCCCCAGCATTTT	CATSRDRGVNQPQHF
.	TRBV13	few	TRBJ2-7	TGTGCCAGCAGCTTATCCGACGCCTACGAGCAGTACTTC	CASSLSDAYEQYF